This T cell receptor (beta chain) appears in the sequencing data of a study of blood T cells in healthy people across ages. Study conclusions and caveats: Per million T cells, TCR beta diversity dropped about linearly as age rose.

Isolation of PBMCs gave at least 7 million cells per sample. On this clonotype: Its specificity is unknown.

Primed by a sample-barcoded 5' primer and a J-beta primer mix, a second PCR proceeded for about 6 to 12 cycles. Every cDNA molecule bore a tag from a template-switch adaptor containing 12 random nucleotides. TCRdb passed the 5' RACE reads through MiXCR, listing each CDR3 protein once. The table records some 730,000 distinct CDR3 sequences, 22% of them present only once. V was pared by 4 bases and J by 5 bases, with 9 bases between. The germline V gene has CDR1 DFQATT and CDR2 SNEGSKA (reference sequence). The CDR3 is 12 residues long. Material for sequencing was blood. The V and J genes are TRBV20-1 and TRBJ1-5; TRBD1 is a possible D gene (5 bases). The clonotype comes from a man between 70 and 80 years old in good health. The chain's CDR3 is CSATGRYQPQHF. DNA for the CDR3: TGCAGTGCTACAGGGAGATATCAGCCCCAGCATTTT.